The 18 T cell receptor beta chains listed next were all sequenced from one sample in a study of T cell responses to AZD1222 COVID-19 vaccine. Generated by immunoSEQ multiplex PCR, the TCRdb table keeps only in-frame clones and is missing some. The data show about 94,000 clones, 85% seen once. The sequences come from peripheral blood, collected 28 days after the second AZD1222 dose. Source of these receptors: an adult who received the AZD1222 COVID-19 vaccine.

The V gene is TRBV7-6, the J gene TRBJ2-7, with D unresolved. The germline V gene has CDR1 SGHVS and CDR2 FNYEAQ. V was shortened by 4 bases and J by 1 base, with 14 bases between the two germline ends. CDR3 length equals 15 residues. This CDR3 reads CASSSRPEGSYEQYF. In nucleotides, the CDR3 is TGTGCCAGCAGCTCCCGCCCGGAAGGTTCCTACGAGCAGTACTTC.

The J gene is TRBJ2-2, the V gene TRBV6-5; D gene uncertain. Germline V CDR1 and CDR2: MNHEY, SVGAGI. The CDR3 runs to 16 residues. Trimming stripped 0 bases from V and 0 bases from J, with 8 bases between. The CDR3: CASSYSRRTNTGELFF. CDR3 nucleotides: TGTGCCAGCAGTTACTCGAGAAGAACGAACACCGGGGAGCTGTTTTTT.

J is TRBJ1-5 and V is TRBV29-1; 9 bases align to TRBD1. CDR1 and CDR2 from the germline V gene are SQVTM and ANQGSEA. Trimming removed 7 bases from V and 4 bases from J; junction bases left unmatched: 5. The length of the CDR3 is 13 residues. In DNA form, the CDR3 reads TGCAGCGCCATGGACAGGGGAAATCAGCCCCAGCATTTT. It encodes CSAMDRGNQPQHF.

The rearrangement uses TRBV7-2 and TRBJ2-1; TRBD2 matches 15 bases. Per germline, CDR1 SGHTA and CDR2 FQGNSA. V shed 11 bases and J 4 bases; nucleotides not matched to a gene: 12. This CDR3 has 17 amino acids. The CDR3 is CAVGGGLAGGQYNEQFF. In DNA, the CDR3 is TGTGCCGTAGGGGGGGGACTAGCGGGAGGACAATACAATGAGCAGTTCTTC.

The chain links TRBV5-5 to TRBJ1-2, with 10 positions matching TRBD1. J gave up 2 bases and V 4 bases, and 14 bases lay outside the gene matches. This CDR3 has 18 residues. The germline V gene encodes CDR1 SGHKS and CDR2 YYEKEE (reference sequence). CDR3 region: CASSRRGTGESANYGYTF. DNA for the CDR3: TGTGCCAGCAGCCGCCGAGGGACAGGGGAATCTGCGAACTATGGCTACACCTTC.

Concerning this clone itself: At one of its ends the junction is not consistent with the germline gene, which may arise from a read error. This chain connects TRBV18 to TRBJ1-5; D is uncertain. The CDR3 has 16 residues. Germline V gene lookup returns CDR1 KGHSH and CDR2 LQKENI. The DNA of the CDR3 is TGTGCCGGCTCACCACAAGAGCGGTATGGCAATCAGCCCCAGCATTTT. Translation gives CAGSPQERYGNQPQHF.

CDR3 DNA: TGTGCCTGGAAAGACGTACCCTATAATTCACCCCTCCACTTT. Encoded protein: CAWKDVPYNSPLHF. The V and J genes are TRBV30 and TRBJ1-6; D is uncertain. Trimming stripped 4 bases from V and 2 bases from J, with 9 bases between. CDR1 is GTSNPN and CDR2 is SVGIG in the germline V gene (reference sequence). The CDR3 length is 14 residues.

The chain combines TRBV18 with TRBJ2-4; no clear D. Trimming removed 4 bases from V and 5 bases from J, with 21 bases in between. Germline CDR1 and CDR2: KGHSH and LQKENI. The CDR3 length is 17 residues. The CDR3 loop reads CASSRSQVPDPQNIQYF. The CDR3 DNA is TGTGCCAGCTCACGGTCTCAGGTACCCGACCCGCAAAACATTCAGTACTTC.

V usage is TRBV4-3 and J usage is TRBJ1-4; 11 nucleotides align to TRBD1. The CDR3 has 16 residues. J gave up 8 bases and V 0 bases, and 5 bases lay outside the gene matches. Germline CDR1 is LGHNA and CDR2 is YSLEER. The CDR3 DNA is TGCGCCAGCAGCCAAGAACCGGGACAGGGGGGGGAAAAACTGTTTTTT. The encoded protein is CASSQEPGQGGEKLFF.

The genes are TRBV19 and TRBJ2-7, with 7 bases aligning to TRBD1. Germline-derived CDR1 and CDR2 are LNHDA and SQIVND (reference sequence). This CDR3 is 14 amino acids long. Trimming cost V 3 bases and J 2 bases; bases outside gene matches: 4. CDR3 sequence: CASSIRDSPYEQYF. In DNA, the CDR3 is TGTGCCAGTAGTATCCGGGACAGTCCCTACGAGCAGTACTTC.

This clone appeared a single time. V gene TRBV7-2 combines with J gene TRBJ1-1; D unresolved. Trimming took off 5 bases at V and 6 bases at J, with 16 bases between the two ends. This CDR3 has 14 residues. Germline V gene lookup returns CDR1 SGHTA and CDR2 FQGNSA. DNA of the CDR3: TGTGCCAGCAGCCCCAGGCGGTCTGGTCCTGAAGCTTTCTTT. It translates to CASSPRRSGPEAFF. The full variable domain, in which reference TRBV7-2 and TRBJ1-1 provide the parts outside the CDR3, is GAGVSQSPSNKVTEKGKDVELRCDPISGHTALYWYRQSLGQGLEFLIYFQGNSAPDKSGLPSDRFSAERTGGSVSTLTIQRTQQEDSAVYLCASSPRRSGPEAFFGQGTRLTVV.

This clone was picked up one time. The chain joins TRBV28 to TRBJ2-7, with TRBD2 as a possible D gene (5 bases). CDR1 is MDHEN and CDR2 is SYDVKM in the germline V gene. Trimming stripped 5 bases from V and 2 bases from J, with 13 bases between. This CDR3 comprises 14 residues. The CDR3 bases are TGTGCCAGCAGTCTCTATAGCGAGCCCTACGAGCAGTACTTC. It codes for CASSLYSEPYEQYF.

For the CDR3, the DNA is TGTGCCAGCAGTCCCTTAAGCCAGCCCCAGCATTTT. Amino acids: CASSPLSQPQHF. The chain combines TRBV12-3 or TRBV12-4 with TRBJ1-5; D not certain. The length of the CDR3 is 12 residues. V lost 5 bases, J lost 7 bases, and 9 bases lay in between.

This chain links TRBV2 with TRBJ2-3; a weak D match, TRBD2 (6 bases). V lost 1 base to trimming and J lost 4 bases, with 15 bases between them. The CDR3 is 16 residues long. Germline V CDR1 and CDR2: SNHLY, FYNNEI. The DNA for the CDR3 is TGTGCCAGCAGTGAAGAAGGTGGGGGGTTCCCAGATACGCAGTATTTT. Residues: CASSEEGGGFPDTQYF.

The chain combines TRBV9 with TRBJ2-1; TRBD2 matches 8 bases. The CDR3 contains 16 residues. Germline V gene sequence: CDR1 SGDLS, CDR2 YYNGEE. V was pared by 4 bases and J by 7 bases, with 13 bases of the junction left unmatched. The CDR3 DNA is TGTGCCAGCAGCCCCGGGGGGGGATTAGCGATGAATGAGCAGTTCTTC. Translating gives CASSPGGGLAMNEQFF. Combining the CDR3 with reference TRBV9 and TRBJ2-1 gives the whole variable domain DSGVTQTPKHLITATGQRVTLRCSPRSGDLSVYWYQQSLDQGLQFLIQYYNGEERAKGNILERFSAQQFPDLHSELNLSSLELGDSALYFCASSPGGGLAMNEQFFGPGTRLTVL.

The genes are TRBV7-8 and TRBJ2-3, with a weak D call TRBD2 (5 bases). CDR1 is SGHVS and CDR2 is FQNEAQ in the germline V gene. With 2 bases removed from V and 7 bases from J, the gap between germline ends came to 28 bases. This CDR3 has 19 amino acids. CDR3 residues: CASSLRSGTSRRSPHTQYF. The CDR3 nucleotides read TGTGCCAGCAGCTTAAGGAGTGGAACTAGTCGCCGTTCGCCACATACGCAGTATTTT.

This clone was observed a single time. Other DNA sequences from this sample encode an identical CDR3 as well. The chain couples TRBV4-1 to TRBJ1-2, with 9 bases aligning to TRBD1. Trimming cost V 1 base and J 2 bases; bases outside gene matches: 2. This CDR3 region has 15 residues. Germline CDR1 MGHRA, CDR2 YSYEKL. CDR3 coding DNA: TGCGCCAGCAGCCAAGGGACAGGGGAAAACTATGGCTACACCTTC. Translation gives CASSQGTGENYGYTF.

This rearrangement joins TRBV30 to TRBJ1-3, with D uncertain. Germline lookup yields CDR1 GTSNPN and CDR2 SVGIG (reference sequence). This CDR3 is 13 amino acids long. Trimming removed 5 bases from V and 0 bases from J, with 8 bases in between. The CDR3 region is CAWQVSSGNTIYF. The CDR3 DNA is TGTGCCTGGCAAGTGAGCTCTGGAAACACCATATATTTT.